The 18 T cell receptor beta chains reported below all come from one sample, sequenced in a study of CD8 T cells in ankylosing spondylitis. Each CDR3 protein is one row after TCRdb ran MiXCR on the 5' RACE reads. The data show 200,000 to 300,000 distinct CDR3 sequences, over 9.5% seen once. Sequencing was performed on blood, either unsorted or a sorted T cell fraction (not recorded which). All receptors derive from a male donor with ankylosing spondylitis or in good health (not recorded which).

There are many counts of this clonotype. This sequence joins TRBV5-1 and TRBJ2-2; D is possibly TRBD1 (5 bases). V was shortened by 2 bases and J by 1 base, with 9 bases between the two germline ends. The germline V gene encodes CDR1 SGHRS and CDR2 YFSETQ. The CDR3 is 15 amino acids. The CDR3 loop reads CASSFMDMNTGELFF. The CDR3 DNA reads as TGCGCCAGCAGCTTTATGGACATGAACACCGGGGAGCTGTTTTTT.

This clonotype was counted many times. This chain links TRBV29-1 with TRBJ2-1, with a tentative D call TRBD1 (6 bases). The V end was cut by 5 bases, the J end by 9 bases, with 14 bases between. This CDR3 spans 12 amino acids. Germline values: CDR1 SQVTM, CDR2 ANQGSEA. This CDR3 reads CSVSYQGTEQFF. CDR3 DNA: TGCAGCGTTTCTTATCAGGGGACTGAGCAGTTCTTC.

The chain employs TRBV3-1 and TRBJ1-6; D gene ambiguous. The CDR3 loop spans 19 amino acids. Trimming removed 0 bases from V and 0 bases from J, with 15 bases in between. Germline V gives CDR1 LGHDT, CDR2 YNNKEL (reference sequence). CDR3 DNA: TGTGCCAGCAGCCAAGATGGGATGATAACCAGCTCCTATAATTCACCCCTCCACTTT. This encodes CASSQDGMITSSYNSPLHF.

This clonotype was recorded many times. The chain joins TRBV4-2 to TRBJ1-5; perhaps TRBD1 as D (5 bases). Looked up from germline, CDR1 is LGHNA and CDR2 is YNFKEQ. With 4 bases removed from V and 4 bases from J, the gap between germline ends came to 14 bases. The CDR3 length is 15 residues. CDR3 coding DNA: TGTGCCAGCAGCCCTCACGAACAGGTTAATCAGCCCCAGCATTTT. Encoded protein: CASSPHEQVNQPQHF.

A remark on this clonotype: This may stem from a read error, because a much larger clone lies one nucleotide away. The chain couples TRBV7-2 to TRBJ1-5; D not resolved. Trimming stripped 2 bases from V and 8 bases from J, with 10 bases between. The germline gives CDR1 SGHTA, CDR2 FQGNSA. The CDR3 spans 13 residues. For the CDR3, the DNA is TGTGCCAGCAGCTTAAGCACGAAGGAGCCCCAGCATTTT. Its protein product is CASSLSTKEPQHF.

This clonotype turned up a few times. The rearrangement uses TRBV5-1 and TRBJ1-6, with 9 nucleotides matching TRBD1. Per the germline V gene, CDR1 is SGHRS and CDR2 is YFSETQ. This CDR3 contains 18 residues. Trimming at V came to 0 bases and at J to 9 bases, leaving 13 bases not matched to a gene. CDR3 in DNA: TGCGCCAGCAGCTTGGAAATCTCCGCGGACAGGGGCGGTTCACCCCTCCACTTT. The encoded protein is CASSLEISADRGGSPLHF.

This clonotype was seen repeatedly, ten times or more. The chain recombines TRBV5-1 with TRBJ1-3, with D perhaps TRBD1 (5 bases). V dropped 0 bases and J dropped 0 bases, with 10 bases sitting between them. The CDR3 is 16 amino acids. Germline CDR1 reads SGHRS; CDR2 reads YFSETQ. The CDR3 nucleotides read TGCGCCAGCAGCTTGGGATCCGGGACCTCTGGAAACACCATATATTTT. The encoded protein is CASSLGSGTSGNTIYF.

This clonotype was seen at least ten times. J is TRBJ2-2 and V is TRBV7-9; no clear D gene. V lost 1 base and J 4 bases, leaving 7 bases between the germline ends. Germline loops: CDR1 SEHNR, CDR2 FQNEAQ (reference sequence). The CDR3 contains 14 residues. For the CDR3, the DNA is TGTGCCAGCAGCTTAGTTCGGGTCACCGGGGAGCTGTTTTTT. It yields the protein CASSLVRVTGELFF.

The V call is TRBV6-2 or TRBV6-3, the J call TRBJ2-1; no reliable D call. The CDR3 is 16 residues long. V lost 4 bases and J 0 bases, leaving 13 bases between the germline ends. Per the germline V gene, CDR1 is MNHEY and CDR2 is SVGEGT. The CDR3 sequence: CASSSGDRSSYNEQFF. CDR3 coding DNA: TGTGCCAGCAGTTCCGGAGACCGGAGCTCCTACAATGAGCAGTTCTTC.

This clonotype was recorded a few times. Mismatch with germline at one junction end may stem from a read error. The V and J genes are TRBV20-1 and TRBJ2-1; D is perhaps TRBD2 (7 bases). Germline loops: CDR1 DFQATT, CDR2 SNEGSKA (reference sequence). The CDR3 runs to 17 residues. CDR3 coding DNA: TGCTGTGCTAGAGGGGGGGGACTCCTAGCCTCCTACAATGAGCAGTTCTTC. Its protein product is CCARGGGLLASYNEQFF.

This clonotype has at least ten counts. The rearrangement joins TRBV12-3 or TRBV12-4 to TRBJ2-7; D possibly corresponds to TRBD2 (5 bases). The CDR3 loop spans 13 amino acids. V gave up 4 bases and J gave up 4 bases, with 11 bases separating them. The CDR3, as DNA: TGTGCCAGCAGTTCACGGACTCAGTACGAGCAGTACTTC. Its protein is CASSSRTQYEQYF.

This clonotype was counted many times. This chain links TRBV12-3 or TRBV12-4 with TRBJ2-1; 10 bases map to TRBD2. This CDR3 comprises 17 residues. Losses at the gene ends were 2 bases for V and 6 bases for J; bases not matched to a gene: 10. CDR3 residues: CASSLTPSGGRRNEQFF. The CDR3 DNA sequence: TGTGCCAGCAGTTTAACCCCTAGCGGGGGCCGGCGCAATGAGCAGTTCTTC.

In its sample, this clonotype was seen many times. The genes are TRBV5-1 and TRBJ2-2, with 12 bases that match TRBD1. The CDR3 contains 16 residues. The germline CDR1 and CDR2 sequences are SGHRS and YFSETQ. Trimming removed 1 base from V and 6 bases from J; junction bases left unmatched: 4. CDR3 DNA sequence: TGCGCCAGCAGCTTGTTGGGACAGGGGGCCTCCGGGGAGCTGTTTTTT. This encodes CASSLLGQGASGELFF.

This clonotype was counted ten times or more. This chain connects TRBV29-1 to TRBJ2-7, with D uncertain. Per germline, CDR1 SQVTM and CDR2 ANQGSEA. Trimming cost V 4 bases and J 0 bases, with 4 bases left between them. The CDR3 totals 11 residues. CDR3 amino acids: CSVAISYEQYF. CDR3 DNA sequence: TGCAGCGTTGCTATCTCCTACGAGCAGTACTTC.

This clonotype showed up many times. The chain is built from TRBV6-2 or TRBV6-3 and TRBJ2-7, with D possibly TRBD1 on 5 matching bases. This CDR3 region has 14 residues. Deletions cut 2 bases from V and 5 bases from J, with 13 bases between. The V gene's germline CDR1 is MNHEY and CDR2 SVGEGT. CDR3 loop: CASSYLGRANEQYF. In nucleotides, the CDR3 is TGTGCCAGCAGTTACCTTGGCAGGGCCAACGAGCAGTACTTC.

This clonotype was counted many times. In nucleotides, the CDR3 is TGTGCCAGCAGTGAATTGGGGACAGCTTATGGCTACACCTTC. Translated, it gives CASSELGTAYGYTF. V gene TRBV25-1 combines with J gene TRBJ1-2, with 7 bases that match TRBD1. The CDR3 loop spans 14 amino acids. The V gene's germline CDR1 is MGHDK and CDR2 SYGVNS. Germline trimming cut 1 base from V and 5 bases from J; bases unmatched to any gene: 4.

In its sample, this clonotype was seen many times. This CDR3 reads CASSLPLGIDTGELFF. CDR3 DNA: TGTGCCAGCAGTCTACCCCTGGGGATAGACACCGGGGAGCTGTTTTTT. The chain has TRBV12-3 or TRBV12-4 and TRBJ2-2; no clear D. The V gene lost 5 bases and the J gene lost 3 bases, with 16 bases spanning the gap. The CDR3 is 16 amino acids.

This clonotype has ten or more counts. The gene calls are TRBV5-1 and TRBJ2-7; 14 bases match TRBD2. J was trimmed by 6 bases and V by 0 bases; bases with no gene match: 2. Looked up from germline, CDR1 is SGHRS and CDR2 is YFSETQ. The CDR3 contains 15 residues. CDR3 nucleotides: TGCGCCAGCAGCTTGGCGGGACTAGCGGGAGCCGAGCAGTACTTC. Protein: CASSLAGLAGAEQYF.